Each of the 27 T cell receptor beta chains below was sequenced from the same sample in a study of T cell responses to AZD1222 COVID-19 vaccine. Libraries were prepared by immunoSEQ multiplex PCR; TCRdb keeps only in-frame clonotypes and omits some of them. Found here are 100,000 to 150,000 clones, roughly 86% of them singletons; the top ten hold roughly a tenth. The sample here was peripheral blood, taken on day 0 of AZD1222 vaccination. Every receptor here comes from an adult in good health.

The V and J genes are TRBV5-4 and TRBJ2-1; TRBD1 might be the D (5 bases). V lost 2 bases, J lost 1 base, and 7 bases lay in between. Germline V gene lookup returns CDR1 SGHNT and CDR2 YYREEE (reference sequence). The CDR3 loop spans 14 amino acids. The CDR3 region has the DNA TGTGCCAGCAGCTTAACAGGATCCTACAATGAGCAGTTCTTC. Its protein product is CASSLTGSYNEQFF.

The rearrangement links TRBV20-1 to TRBJ1-2; D call uncertain. There are 10 residues in the CDR3. Looked up from germline, CDR1 is DFQATT and CDR2 is SNEGSKA (reference sequence). The CDR3 nucleotides are TGCGTTTATAGTTCCTATGGCTACACCTTC. Translation gives CVYSSYGYTF.

The chain uses TRBV7-2 and TRBJ1-1; no clear D gene. V dropped 2 bases and J dropped 0 bases, with 4 bases sitting between them. CDR3 length: 13 amino acids. The V gene's germline CDR1 is SGHTA and CDR2 FQGNSA. As DNA, the CDR3 is TGTGCCAGCAGCTTATTCCTGAACACTGAAGCTTTCTTT. Translated: CASSLFLNTEAFF.

On this clone itself: Other DNA sequences from this sample encode an identical CDR3 as well. The chain is built from TRBV27 and TRBJ1-4; 8 bases line up with TRBD1. The germline CDR1 and CDR2 sequences are MNHEY and SMNVEV (reference sequence). J was trimmed by 8 bases and V by 6 bases; bases with no gene match: 8. The CDR3 is 14 residues long. The CDR3 region has the DNA TGTGCCAGCAGACCCCAGGGGGCATGGGAAAAACTGTTTTTT. As protein: CASRPQGAWEKLFF.

The genes are TRBV11-2 and TRBJ1-1; unclear D gene. Looked up from germline, CDR1 is SGHAT and CDR2 is FQNNGV. CDR3 length: 12 amino acids. V dropped 3 bases and J dropped 6 bases, with 8 bases sitting between them. CDR3 residues: CASSFARAEAFF. The DNA of the CDR3 is TGTGCCAGCAGCTTTGCGAGGGCTGAAGCTTTCTTT. The full variable domain, completed using reference TRBV11-2 and TRBJ1-1, is EAGVAQSPRYKIIEKRQSVAFWCNPISGHATLYWYQQILGQGPKLLIQFQNNGVVDDSQLPKDRFSAERLKGVDSTLKIQPAKLEDSAVYLCASSFARAEAFFGQGTRLTVV.

The sample holds a few counts of this clone. This chain uses TRBV5-4 with TRBJ2-2, with 11 bases lining up with TRBD2. Germline V gene lookup returns CDR1 SGHNT and CDR2 YYREEE (reference sequence). This CDR3 is 16 amino acids long. V lost 4 bases, J lost 4 bases, and 6 bases stayed unmatched. The chain's CDR3 is CASSPGTSGGTGELFF. In DNA form, the CDR3 reads TGTGCCAGCAGCCCGGGGACTAGCGGCGGCACCGGGGAGCTGTTTTTT.

Notes on this clone: A read error may account for a junction end that differs from germline. The chain has TRBV28 and TRBJ2-3; D is unresolved. This CDR3 has 16 amino acids. Germline values: CDR1 MDHEN, CDR2 SYDVKM. CDR3: CATSLLDPFITDTQYF. In nucleotides, the CDR3 is TGTGCCACCAGTTTATTGGACCCCTTTATCACAGATACGCAGTATTTT.

This chain links TRBV6-4 with TRBJ2-3; D may be TRBD1 or TRBD2 (6 bases each). V was clipped by 6 bases and J by 5 bases, with 12 bases between them. The CDR3 has 13 amino acids. Germline V gene lookup returns CDR1 MRHNA and CDR2 SNTAGT. Here the CDR3 reads CASSHEGGDTQYF. The CDR3 DNA follows: TGTGCCAGCAGCCACGAGGGGGGAGATACGCAGTATTTT.

The gene calls are TRBV11-2 and TRBJ2-5; 14 bases are a match to TRBD2. Trimming cost V 3 bases and J 5 bases; bases outside gene matches: 8. This CDR3 comprises 17 residues. Germline V gives CDR1 SGHAT, CDR2 FQNNGV. CDR3 in DNA: TGTGCCAGCAGCTTTTCATTGACTAGCGGGAGGGGGGAGACCCAGTACTTC. Translating gives CASSFSLTSGRGETQYF.

The chain recombines TRBV7-9 with TRBJ2-1, with D perhaps TRBD1 or TRBD2 (7 bases each). There are 16 residues in the CDR3. Trimming left V 5 bases short and J 7 bases short, with 21 bases between. Germline-derived CDR1 and CDR2 are SEHNR and FQNEAQ (reference sequence). CDR3 in DNA: TGTGCCAGCAGCCGCGCCGGGACAGAGGGGGGGAATGAGCAGTTCTTC. This translates into CASSRAGTEGGNEQFF.

V usage is TRBV7-9 and J usage is TRBJ2-3; 10 bases agree with TRBD2. The V gene's germline CDR1 is SEHNR and CDR2 FQNEAQ (reference sequence). V shed 1 base, J shed 7 bases, and the junction held 11 bases outside the gene matches. The CDR3 loop spans 17 amino acids. CDR3 in DNA: TGTGCCAGCAGCTTAGGCTCTCTAGCGGGAGAGAGTCATACGCAGTATTTT. It specifies CASSLGSLAGESHTQYF.

This CDR3 is CASSNQEQETQYF. Here the CDR3 DNA reads TGTGCCAGCAGCAACCAGGAGCAAGAGACCCAGTACTTC. The chain employs TRBV12-3 or TRBV12-4 and TRBJ2-5; the D is unclear. The length of the CDR3 is 13 residues. Trimming took 6 bases from V and 2 from J, leaving 10 bases between them.

This clone occurred a few times. This chain connects TRBV5-1 to TRBJ1-5; the D gene is possibly TRBD1 (5 bases). Trimming shortened V by 7 bases and J by 1 base, and 15 bases separated the two germline ends. The germline V gene encodes CDR1 SGHRS and CDR2 YFSETQ. The CDR3 consists of 15 residues. The CDR3 DNA follows: TGCGCCAGCCGACGGGGCGTAAACAGCAATCAGCCCCAGCATTTT. This encodes CASRRGVNSNQPQHF.

The V call is TRBV12-3 or TRBV12-4, the J call TRBJ2-7, with D tentatively TRBD2 (5 bases). V lost 0 bases and J lost 2, with 5 bases in between. This CDR3 spans 13 amino acids. DNA of the CDR3: TGTGCCAGCAGTTTAGCGGGAGCCTACGAGCAGTACTTC. As protein: CASSLAGAYEQYF.

This chain connects TRBV20-1 to TRBJ2-7, with 8 bases that match TRBD1. V dropped 3 bases and J dropped 7; count of bases not matched to a gene: 8. The CDR3 length is 13 residues. Per the germline V gene, CDR1 is DFQATT and CDR2 is SNEGSKA (reference sequence). The CDR3 region is CSASWDRLREQYF. For the CDR3, the DNA is TGCAGTGCTAGTTGGGACAGGTTGAGGGAGCAGTACTTC.

The chain is built from TRBV24-1 and TRBJ2-1; no definite D call. Trimming removed 4 bases at V and 5 bases at J, with 14 bases between. Germline CDR1 reads KGHDR; CDR2 reads SFDVKD. The CDR3 sequence is 15 residues long. In nucleotides, the CDR3 is TGTGCCACCAGTGACCCACTAAAAACGAACAATGAGCAGTTCTTC. It encodes CATSDPLKTNNEQFF.

The chain couples TRBV5-1 to TRBJ1-1; TRBD1 agrees at 8 bases. The CDR3 length is 14 residues. V dropped 5 bases and J dropped 3; count of bases not matched to a gene: 6. Germline CDR1 reads SGHRS; CDR2 reads YFSETQ. CDR3 bases: TGCGCCAGCAGGTACAGGGGGGCGGACACTGAAGCTTTCTTT. This gives the protein CASRYRGADTEAFF.

The chain is built from TRBV6-2 or TRBV6-3 and TRBJ1-2, with D unclear. This CDR3 has 16 residues. Germline V gene lookup returns CDR1 MNHEY and CDR2 SVGEGT. Trimming took 0 bases from V and 3 from J, leaving 14 bases between them. The CDR3 DNA follows: TGTGCCAGCAGTTACTCATTCCCGGGGAAGGACTATGGCTACACCTTC. Amino acids: CASSYSFPGKDYGYTF.

This clone was seen a single time. The rearrangement joins TRBV6-5 to TRBJ1-1; D is perhaps TRBD1 (5 bases). V lost 6 bases and J lost 5, with 16 bases in between. The CDR3 covers 14 residues. Looked up from germline, CDR1 is MNHEY and CDR2 is SVGAGI. This chain's CDR3 is CASRMGGGGTEAFF. The CDR3 DNA reads as TGTGCCAGCAGGATGGGGGGGGGTGGTACTGAAGCTTTCTTT.

This chain uses TRBV11-2 with TRBJ2-6; 10 bases are shared with TRBD2. Germline trimming cut 1 base from V and 2 bases from J; bases unmatched to any gene: 5. The germline gives CDR1 SGHAT, CDR2 FQNNGV. The CDR3 totals 18 residues. The CDR3 loop reads CASSLGASGRAGANVLTF. For the CDR3, the DNA is TGTGCCAGCAGCTTAGGCGCGAGCGGGAGGGCTGGGGCCAACGTCCTGACTTTC. Combining the CDR3 with reference TRBV11-2 and TRBJ2-6 gives the whole variable domain EAGVAQSPRYKIIEKRQSVAFWCNPISGHATLYWYQQILGQGPKLLIQFQNNGVVDDSQLPKDRFSAERLKGVDSTLKIQPAKLEDSAVYLCASSLGASGRAGANVLTFGAGSRLTVL.

This chain uses TRBV7-9 with TRBJ2-3, with unresolved D. The V and J ends lost 5 bases and 0 bases respectively, with 12 bases between them. This CDR3 region has 15 residues. Germline CDR1 is SEHNR and CDR2 is FQNEAQ (reference sequence). For the CDR3, the DNA is TGTGCCAGCAGCCAGCTTGCCGCTAGCACAGATACGCAGTATTTT. The encoded protein is CASSQLAASTDTQYF.

The chain combines TRBV7-9 with TRBJ1-1; 9 bases align to TRBD1. CDR1 is SEHNR and CDR2 is FQNEAQ in the germline V gene (reference sequence). CDR3 size: 17 residues. Trimming removed 5 bases from V and 1 base from J; junction bases left unmatched: 11. Written as DNA, the CDR3 is TGTGCCAGCAGCCAAGGACAGGGGCCGTCGCGGAACACTGAAGCTTTCTTT. It is translated as CASSQGQGPSRNTEAFF. The full variable domain, completed using reference TRBV7-9 and TRBJ1-1, is DTGVSQNPRHKITKRGQNVTFRCDPISEHNRLYWYRQTLGQGPEFLTYFQNEAQLEKSRLLSDRFSAERPKGSFSTLEIQRTEQGDSAMYLCASSQGQGPSRNTEAFFGQGTRLTVV.

This clone appeared a few times. V usage is TRBV9 and J usage is TRBJ1-2; TRBD1 matches 8 bases. V was pared by 4 bases and J by 4 bases, with 9 bases of the junction left unmatched. The CDR3 loop spans 15 amino acids. Germline V gene data show CDR1 as SGDLS and CDR2 as YYNGEE. CDR3 nucleotides: TGTGCCAGCAGCCCAGGGGACAGGATGTCCTATGGCTACACCTTC. Protein product: CASSPGDRMSYGYTF.

V gene TRBV5-4 combines with J gene TRBJ1-5, with D tentatively TRBD1 (6 bases). CDR3 length equals 19 residues. Per the germline V gene, CDR1 is SGHNT and CDR2 is YYREEE (reference sequence). Deletions cut 4 bases from V and 1 base from J, with 24 bases between. The CDR3 sequence: CASSNLPGGARISNQPQHF. The CDR3 nucleotides read TGTGCCAGCAGCAACCTACCGGGGGGGGCCCGTATCAGCAATCAGCCCCAGCATTTT.

The chain uses TRBV12-3 or TRBV12-4 and TRBJ1-1, with 9 bases lining up with TRBD1. This CDR3 has 13 amino acids. V gave up 6 bases and J gave up 10 bases; unmatched junction bases: 9. CDR3 DNA sequence: TGTGCCAGCAGCTCCGGGACAGGGATTTCAGCTTTCTTT. Amino acids: CASSSGTGISAFF.

Comments on this clone: At one end, the junction sequence differs from germline, possibly due to a read error. The chain recombines TRBV24-1 with TRBJ2-1; possibly TRBD1 for D (5 bases). Germline CDR1 KGHDR, CDR2 SFDVKD. CDR3 size: 16 residues. The CDR3 loop reads CATGDRLSGFANEQFF. The CDR3, as DNA: TGTGCCACCGGTGATCGACTTTCAGGGTTCGCCAATGAGCAGTTCTTC.

The V and J genes are TRBV6-4 and TRBJ1-2; 8 bases match TRBD1. There are 16 residues in the CDR3. The germline CDR1 and CDR2 sequences are MRHNA and SNTAGT. The junction had 13 bases not matched to a gene; V was cut back by 5 bases and J by 5 bases. CDR3 DNA: TGTGCCAGCAGTCTTAAAAAACTGACAGGGGTGTATGGCTACACCTTC. It specifies CASSLKKLTGVYGYTF.